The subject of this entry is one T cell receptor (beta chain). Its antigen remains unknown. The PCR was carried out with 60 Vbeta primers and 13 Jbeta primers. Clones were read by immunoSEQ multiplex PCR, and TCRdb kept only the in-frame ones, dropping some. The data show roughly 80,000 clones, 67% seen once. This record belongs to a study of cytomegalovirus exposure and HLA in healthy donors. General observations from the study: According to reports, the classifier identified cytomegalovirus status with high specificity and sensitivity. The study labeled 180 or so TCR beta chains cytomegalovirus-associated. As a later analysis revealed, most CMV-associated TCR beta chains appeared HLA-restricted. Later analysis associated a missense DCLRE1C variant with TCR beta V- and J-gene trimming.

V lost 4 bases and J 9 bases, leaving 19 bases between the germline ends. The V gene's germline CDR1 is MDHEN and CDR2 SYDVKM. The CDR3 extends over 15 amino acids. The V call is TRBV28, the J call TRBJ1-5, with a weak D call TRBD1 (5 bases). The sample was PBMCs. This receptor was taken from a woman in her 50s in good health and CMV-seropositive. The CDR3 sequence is CASSSLGVPVSPQHF. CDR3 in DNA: TGTGCCAGCAGTTCCCTAGGGGTCCCAGTGTCGCCCCAGCATTTT.